The clone carrying this T cell receptor (beta chain) was counted only a few times. The antigen is not known. The data are from a study of T cell repertoires in cytomegalovirus infection. Study at large: Based on public TCR beta signatures, there were indications of CMV infection and of a matching HLA type.

Trimming pared 0 bases from V and 9 bases from J, leaving 9 bases between. CDR3 size: 13 residues. Germline assignment: CDR1 MNHNS and CDR2 SASEGT. TCRdb re-derived calls from the reads in MiXCR, one entry per CDR3 protein. Altogether around 430,000 distinct CDR3 sequences are present, about 42% being singletons, with the ten largest covering about 39%. The chain is built from TRBV6-1 and TRBJ2-1; D may be TRBD1 (5 bases). The clonotype comes from a human donor in good health (CMV status not recorded). Some clones in this sample may be carry-over from other donors' samples. The material was cultured PBMCs, obtained from culture after CMV antigen stimulation. CDR3: CASSEAYRFEQFF. The CDR3 region has the DNA TGTGCCAGCAGTGAAGCGTACAGGTTTGAGCAGTTCTTC.